A selection of T cell receptor beta chains follows, all from one sample in a study of blood T cell repertoires in COVID-19. Sequenced by immunoSEQ multiplex PCR; TCRdb stores in-frame clones only, minus some. The table lists about 130,000 clones, roughly 72% of them singletons. The material sequenced was peripheral blood. These receptors all stem from a man between 60 and 70 years old with acute or convalescent COVID-19. CDR3s include the opening cysteine and the closing phenylalanine or tryptophan. The D gene is left open where the match is weak. Part of the rows lack a size; the others show once, few, many or a class for expanded clones.

abundance	d_gene	v_gene	j_gene	CDR3aa
once	TRBD1	TRBV3-1/TRBV3-2	TRBJ2-1	CASSRRTGAYNEQFF
-	TRBD1	TRBV29-1	TRBJ1-2	CSVVDPKTRGRGYGYTF
-	TRBD1	TRBV18	TRBJ1-1	CASSPPGGTGARGFEAFF
-	TRBD2	TRBV24-1	TRBJ2-3	CATSDSSGANTQYF
-	TRBD2	TRBV20-1	TRBJ2-3	CSASIFAGGPVDTQYF
-	TRBD1	TRBV5-1	TRBJ1-2	CASSLAVGYRGVRGYTF
-	-	TRBV11-3	TRBJ2-3	CASSLGVLQATDTQYF
-	TRBD2	TRBV6-4	TRBJ2-7	CASSQIAGGSYEQYF
-	-	TRBV10-2	TRBJ1-4	CATGGDTNEKLFF
many	-	TRBV4-1	TRBJ2-1	CASSSRPPAVSYNEQFF
once	-	TRBV6-5	TRBJ1-2	CASTYGGRGYGYTF
-	-	TRBV6-6	TRBJ2-7	CASSYSGDNEQYF
-	TRBD1	TRBV12-5	TRBJ1-2	CASGLPDTGQGADGYTF
-	TRBD1	TRBV24-1	TRBJ1-2	CATSGERQGENGYTF
-	TRBD2	TRBV6-5	TRBJ2-7	CASRRRLAGVGEQYF
-	TRBD2	TRBV5-1	TRBJ2-5	CASSLEAGEFETQYF
-	TRBD1	TRBV30	TRBJ1-2	CAKDSRDSEIANYGYTF
-	-	TRBV7-2	TRBJ2-7	CASSKGQGLYEQYF
-	-	TRBV6-5	TRBJ2-3	CASKIGGADTQYF
once	-	TRBV6-1	TRBJ1-4	CASSELYRATNEKLFF
-	TRBD1	TRBV30	TRBJ2-6	CAWSSQGAGVLTF
-	TRBD2	TRBV7-9	TRBJ2-1	CASIRTSGGNEQFF
-	TRBD1	TRBV5-1	TRBJ1-4	CASRREGTANEKLFF
-	TRBD1	TRBV6-5	TRBJ1-6	CASSIGTANSPLHF
few	TRBD2	TRBV4-2	TRBJ2-3	CASSQEMLGGSWTDTQYF
-	-	TRBV19	TRBJ1-1	CASSEIQGLSTEAFF
-	-	TRBV15	TRBJ2-2	CATSFGGPNTGELFF
few	TRBD1	TRBV10-1	TRBJ1-1	CASSEGTGMATEAFF
-	-	TRBV24-1	TRBJ2-3	CATSGAGVSTDTQYF
-	TRBD1	TRBV2	TRBJ1-2	CASSDQQGAVQVAGYTF
-	-	TRBV7-8	TRBJ1-6	CASSLRGSLTNSPLHF
-	-	TRBV19	TRBJ1-2	CASSRGGYGYTF
-	-	TRBV6-5	TRBJ1-2	CASRALNLYGYTF
once	TRBD2	TRBV5-8	TRBJ2-5	CASSKLAGGKETQYF
-	-	TRBV11-2	TRBJ2-7	CASSPLASGEQYF
few	-	TRBV19	TRBJ2-3	CASVGDGIAQYF
once	TRBD2	TRBV7-7	TRBJ2-3	CASSSGGAGTDTQYF
-	-	TRBV6-6	TRBJ1-4	CASSSPAGFNEKLFF
-	-	TRBV5-1	TRBJ2-6	CASRSGEVHGANVLTF
-	TRBD1	TRBV27	TRBJ2-1	CATGTGLLNEQFF
-	-	TRBV29-1	TRBJ1-1	CSARTVNTEAFF
-	-	TRBV2	TRBJ2-3	CASRLSARRTDTQYF
-	-	TRBV30	TRBJ1-1	CAWMTAVGKAFF
-	TRBD1	TRBV6-5	TRBJ2-1	CASSYPGTAYNEQFF
-	-	TRBV5-6	TRBJ1-5	CASSLGHSNQPQHF
-	-	TRBV5-1	TRBJ2-7	CASSLDSGAYEQYF
-	-	TRBV4-1	TRBJ1-2	CASSQALRQADYGYTF
-	TRBD2	TRBV7-3	TRBJ2-2	CASNLAGGRTGELFF
-	-	TRBV15	TRBJ2-7	CATSRPTGSNSYEQYF
-	TRBD2	TRBV27	TRBJ2-7	CASSLSASGVYEQYF
-	TRBD1	TRBV28	TRBJ2-2	CASTPGGENTGELFF
once	-	TRBV27	TRBJ1-1	CASCSRGWTEAFF
-	-	TRBV5-1	TRBJ2-7	CASSLAPRGSREQYF
-	-	TRBV6-5	TRBJ1-1	CASSPPAGMGTEAFF